What follows are 29 T cell receptor beta chains derived from one specimen sequenced in a study of blood T cells in healthy people across ages. For the second PCR, which ran for roughly 7 to 11 cycles, a sample-barcoded 5' primer and a J-beta primer mix were used. Each CDR3 protein gets one entry after TCRdb re-called the 5' RACE reads with MiXCR. The sample shows about 1.7 million distinct CDR3 sequences, 28% of them seen only once. The sequenced sample was blood. The source of these receptors is a woman aged 25 to 45 in good health.

A few counts support this clonotype. The rearrangement uses TRBV6-5 and TRBJ2-2; maybe TRBD2 (5 bases). The germline V and J ends were trimmed by 11 bases and 4 bases, with 14 bases remaining between them. In germline, CDR1 is MNHEY, CDR2 SVGAGI. This CDR3 is built from 13 residues. CDR3 nucleotides: TGTGCCGGAGCGAGGCGGGTCACCGGGGAGCTGTTTTTT. This gives the protein CAGARRVTGELFF.

This clonotype has only a few counts. The CDR3 DNA follows: TGCAGTGCTCCCCCATCCAGCTCGAATGAGCAGTTCTTC. Amino acid sequence: CSAPPSSSNEQFF. The chain has TRBV20-1 and TRBJ2-1; D not resolved. The CDR3 runs to 13 residues. Germline assignment: CDR1 DFQATT and CDR2 SNEGSKA (reference sequence). Trimming removed 5 bases from V and 7 bases from J, with 15 bases in between.

This clonotype has a single count. This rearrangement joins TRBV29-1 to TRBJ2-3; 10 bases line up with TRBD2. The CDR3 is made up of 14 amino acids. In germline, CDR1 is SQVTM, CDR2 ANQGSEA. V dropped 6 bases and J dropped 3; count of bases not matched to a gene: 6. The CDR3 loop is CSVRSGGGTDTQYF. CDR3 coding DNA: TGCAGCGTAAGAAGCGGGGGGGGAACAGATACGCAGTATTTT.

J is TRBJ2-3 and V is TRBV29-1; D is perhaps TRBD1 or TRBD2 (5 bases each). The CDR3 runs to 14 residues. In germline, CDR1 is SQVTM, CDR2 ANQGSEA. Trimming took 6 bases from V and 0 from J, leaving 13 bases between them. The CDR3 here is CSVGRRTSTDTQYF. The CDR3 region has the DNA TGCAGCGTGGGACGGAGAACTAGCACAGATACGCAGTATTTT.

Many counts were recorded for this clonotype. The V gene is TRBV12-5, the J gene TRBJ2-1; 9 nucleotides agree with TRBD2. This CDR3 is built from 15 residues. CDR1 LGHNT and CDR2 FRNRAP come from the germline V gene. After removal of 1 base from V and 7 bases from J, the junction contained 5 bases not matched to a gene. CDR3 nucleotides: TGTGCTAGTGGTTTGGAAAGCGGGAGGAAGAATGAGCAGTTCTTC. Residues: CASGLESGRKNEQFF.

For the CDR3, the DNA is TGTGCCAGCAGCTTAGGGGGATGGGGAGGTTTCTACAATGAGCAGTTCTTC. Its protein product is CASSLGGWGGFYNEQFF. V and J are TRBV7-2 and TRBJ2-1; perhaps TRBD2 as D (6 bases). The germline V gene has CDR1 SGHTA and CDR2 FQGNSA. CDR3 length: 17 residues. Trimming took 1 base from V and 3 from J, leaving 16 bases between them.

This clonotype was detected a few times. The chain combines TRBV5-1 with TRBJ2-5, with D possibly called TRBD1 or TRBD2 (5 bases each). Germline V gene data show CDR1 as SGHRS and CDR2 as YFSETQ. The length of the CDR3 is 17 residues. Trimming shortened V by 4 bases and J by 5 bases, and 24 bases separated the two germline ends. This CDR3 is CASSITGTGIRTETQYF. CDR3 DNA sequence: TGCGCCAGCAGCATAACCGGGACGGGGATCCGGACGGAGACCCAGTACTTC.

The table lists this clonotype with many counts. V gene TRBV7-8 combines with J gene TRBJ2-2; no reliable D call. Deletions cut 6 bases from V and 0 bases from J, with 5 bases between. CDR3 size: 13 residues. Germline V gene sequence: CDR1 SGHVS, CDR2 FQNEAQ. CDR3 loop: CASSSANTGELFF. The CDR3 coding sequence is TGTGCCAGCAGTTCAGCGAACACCGGGGAGCTGTTTTTT.

This clonotype was counted ten times or more. The CDR3: CSVASGEQYF. Written as DNA, the CDR3 is TGCAGCGTTGCTAGCGGCGAGCAGTACTTC. V usage is TRBV29-1 and J usage is TRBJ2-7, with TRBD2 identical over 7 bases. Germline lookup yields CDR1 SQVTM and CDR2 ANQGSEA. The CDR3 consists of 10 residues. After removal of 4 bases from V and 6 bases from J, the junction contained 0 bases not matched to a gene.

This clonotype occurred a few times. V gene TRBV3-1 combines with J gene TRBJ2-5; 8 bases map to TRBD2. The CDR3 length is 14 residues. Trimming at V came to 5 bases and at J to 1 base, leaving 3 bases not matched to a gene. Germline values: CDR1 LGHDT, CDR2 YNNKEL (reference sequence). The CDR3 region is CASSIGTSQETQYF. The CDR3 bases are TGTGCCAGCAGCATCGGGACTAGCCAAGAGACCCAGTACTTC.

This clonotype was detected a few times. The chain links TRBV6-2 or TRBV6-3 to TRBJ2-1; 12 positions agree with TRBD2. The trim removed 4 bases at V and 3 bases at J, leaving 4 bases unmatched. Germline V lookup: CDR1 MNHEY, CDR2 SVGEGT. The CDR3 totals 16 residues. In DNA, the CDR3 is TGTGCCAGCAGTTTAGGGACTAGCGGGTACTACAATGAGCAGTTCTTC. As protein: CASSLGTSGYYNEQFF.

This clonotype was counted many times. The chain links TRBV29-1 to TRBJ2-1, with no clear D. This CDR3 contains 10 residues. Germline V CDR1 and CDR2: SQVTM, ANQGSEA. Trimming took off 5 bases at V and 7 bases at J, with 6 bases between the two ends. The CDR3 protein is CSVFGNEQFF. The CDR3 nucleotides are TGCAGCGTTTTCGGGAATGAGCAGTTCTTC.

The table lists this clonotype with a few counts. J is TRBJ2-7 and V is TRBV7-9; 7 positions agree with TRBD1. Germline CDR1 reads SEHNR; CDR2 reads FQNEAQ (reference sequence). This CDR3 comprises 14 residues. V shed 5 bases, J shed 3 bases, and the junction held 7 bases outside the gene matches. Here the CDR3 reads CASSALGQLYEQYF. CDR3 DNA sequence: TGTGCCAGCAGCGCCTTGGGACAGCTCTACGAGCAGTACTTC.

J is TRBJ2-2 and V is TRBV5-4; 10 bases fit TRBD2. V was clipped by 0 bases and J by 3 bases; unmatched bases: 8. The CDR3 is made up of 18 amino acids. CDR1 and CDR2 from the germline V gene are SGHNT and YYREEE (reference sequence). For the CDR3, the DNA is TGTGCCAGCAGCTTGGCTAGTAGCGGGGGGTCCGACACCGGGGAGCTGTTTTTT. Protein product: CASSLASSGGSDTGELFF.

This clonotype was recorded at least ten times. V usage is TRBV27 and J usage is TRBJ2-7, with D perhaps matching TRBD1 (5 bases). This CDR3 region has 12 residues. Germline CDR1 reads MNHEY; CDR2 reads SMNVEV (reference sequence). V gave up 11 bases and J gave up 2 bases, with 13 bases separating them. The CDR3 loop is CASPTVTYEQYF. CDR3 in DNA: TGTGCCTCACCGACAGTTACCTACGAGCAGTACTTC.

This clonotype was detected a few times. The chain couples TRBV4-1 to TRBJ2-1, with a tentative D call TRBD2 (5 bases). The CDR3 has 14 amino acids. The V and J ends lost 1 base and 8 bases respectively, with 12 bases between them. Germline assignment: CDR1 MGHRA and CDR2 YSYEKL. The CDR3 DNA follows: TGCGCCAGCAGCCAAGCGTCTAGCTCCGATGAGCAGTTCTTC. Translation: CASSQASSSDEQFF.

This clonotype was recorded a few times. The genes are TRBV30 and TRBJ1-2; 7 bases match TRBD1. Unmatched junction bases numbered 4, after V lost 4 bases and J lost 5 bases. The V gene's germline CDR1 is GTSNPN and CDR2 SVGIG (reference sequence). CDR3 length: 12 amino acids. This CDR3 is CAWTMGQYGYTF. The CDR3 coding sequence is TGTGCCTGGACCATGGGACAGTATGGCTACACCTTC.

This clonotype was observed a handful of times. The chain employs TRBV3-1 and TRBJ2-2; 10 bases align to TRBD2. The CDR3 has 16 amino acids. After removal of 4 bases from V and 7 bases from J, the junction contained 9 bases not matched to a gene. The germline CDR1 and CDR2 sequences are LGHDT and YNNKEL (reference sequence). The CDR3 region is CASSPQLAGQGGELFF. CDR3 coding DNA: TGTGCCAGCAGCCCTCAACTAGCGGGGCAGGGCGGGGAGCTGTTTTTT.

This clonotype showed up just a few times. This rearrangement joins TRBV5-1 to TRBJ2-4, with 12 bases fitting TRBD2. The CDR3 runs 17 residues. V shed 1 base, J shed 11 bases, and the junction held 13 bases outside the gene matches. Per germline, CDR1 SGHRS and CDR2 YFSETQ. The CDR3 DNA reads as TGCGCCAGCAGCTTGATCCCTTCTCTAGCGGGGGGGGTCGTTCAGTACTTC. Translating it yields CASSLIPSLAGGVVQYF. The variable domain in full, with the rest retrieved from reference TRBV5-1 and TRBJ2-4, is KAGVTQTPRYLIKTRGQQVTLSCSPISGHRSVSWYQQTPGQGLQFLFEYFSETQRNKGNFPGRFSGRQFSNSRSEMNVSTLELGDSALYLCASSLIPSLAGGVVQYFGAGTRLSVL.

This chain connects TRBV28 to TRBJ2-7, with D possibly TRBD2 on 6 matching bases. CDR1 is MDHEN, CDR2 SYDVKM, per germline. The CDR3 runs to 13 residues. V was clipped by 7 bases and J by 12 bases, with 22 bases between them. In DNA form, the CDR3 reads TGTGCCAGCACGCTGGCTTTTGCGGGGAGGTGGTACTTC. As protein: CASTLAFAGRWYF. The whole variable domain, filled in from reference TRBV28 and TRBJ2-7, reads DVKVTQSSRYLVKRTGEKVFLECVQDMDHENMFWYRQDPGLGLRLIYFSYDVKMKEKGDIPEGYSVSREKKERFSLILESASTNQTSMYLCASTLAFAGRWYFGPGTRLTVT.

The sample holds a few counts of this clonotype. V and J are TRBV29-1 and TRBJ2-1; D might be TRBD1 (6 bases). Trimming shortened V by 8 bases and J by 13 bases, and 24 bases separated the two germline ends. CDR1 and CDR2 (germline): SQVTM, ANQGSEA. The CDR3 extends over 13 amino acids. Written as DNA, the CDR3 is TGCAGCTTCCACAACAGGGAGTGGGAGACCCAGTTCTTC. Protein: CSFHNREWETQFF.

This sequence joins TRBV28 and TRBJ2-1; TRBD1 is a possible D gene (6 bases). The CDR3 consists of 16 residues. The germline gives CDR1 MDHEN, CDR2 SYDVKM. The V end was cut by 5 bases, the J end by 3 bases, with 17 bases between. The CDR3 protein is CASSLSRGYVYNEQFF. CDR3 nucleotides: TGTGCCAGCAGTCTGTCCAGGGGTTATGTCTACAATGAGCAGTTCTTC.

This clonotype was observed a few times. The chain links TRBV15 to TRBJ2-5; D unresolved. The CDR3 is 14 amino acids. CDR1 and CDR2 from the germline V gene are LNHNV and YYDKDF (reference sequence). V shed 1 base and J shed 5 bases, with 11 bases lying between them. CDR3: CATSRGVAGETQYF. The DNA of the CDR3 is TGTGCCACCAGCAGAGGGGTGGCCGGGGAGACCCAGTACTTC.

This clonotype came up a few times. The chain recombines TRBV20-1 with TRBJ2-7, with TRBD2 matching over 10 bases. Trimming cost V 4 bases and J 0 bases; bases outside gene matches: 6. From germline, CDR1 is DFQATT and CDR2 SNEGSKA (reference sequence). CDR3 size: 15 residues. The CDR3 DNA follows: TGCAGTGCTATCTTAGCGGGAGGTAGCTCCTACGAGCAGTACTTC. It codes for CSAILAGGSSYEQYF.

The sample holds many counts of this clonotype. The rearrangement links TRBV9 to TRBJ2-7; D unclear. V gave up 4 bases and J gave up 3 bases, with 17 bases separating them. The CDR3 consists of 15 residues. Germline V lookup: CDR1 SGDLS, CDR2 YYNGEE. CDR3 sequence (DNA): TGTGCCAGCAGCTCTTCGACGGGCGTAAACTACGAGCAGTACTTC. This gives the protein CASSSSTGVNYEQYF.

The genes are TRBV4-1 and TRBJ2-3, with TRBD2 matching over 11 bases. With V trimmed by 5 bases and J by 7 bases, 8 bases remained unmatched. The CDR3 runs to 15 residues. Germline loops: CDR1 MGHRA, CDR2 YSYEKL. CDR3 in DNA: TGCGCCAGCAGCGGAACTAGCGGGAGATCAAATACGCAGTATTTT. It translates to CASSGTSGRSNTQYF.

The table lists this clonotype with a few counts. The chain links TRBV5-1 to TRBJ2-5, with 9 bases aligning to TRBD1. The CDR3 is 14 amino acids. V lost 6 bases to trimming and J lost 11 bases; unmatched junction nucleotides: 14. The V gene's germline CDR1 is SGHRS and CDR2 YFSETQ. CDR3 residues: CASTQGGQGGEQYF. The CDR3 DNA reads as TGCGCCAGCACTCAAGGGGGACAGGGAGGAGAGCAGTACTTC.

Concerning this clonotype itself: At one end, the junction sequence differs from germline, possibly due to a read error. The chain combines TRBV25-1 with TRBJ2-7; tentative D call: TRBD1 (5 bases). Germline CDR1 MGHDK, CDR2 SYGVNS. CDR3 length: 14 residues. CDR3 sequence reads: CAGSDLTDSYEQYF. The CDR3 DNA is TGTGCCGGCAGTGACTTGACAGATTCCTACGAGCAGTACTTC.

V gene TRBV12-3 or TRBV12-4 combines with J gene TRBJ2-7; unclear D gene. Between the trimmed V and J ends, which lost 0 bases and 6 bases, there was a span of 9 bases. The length of the CDR3 is 13 residues. The CDR3 loop reads CASSLAYDSEQYF. CDR3 DNA: TGTGCCAGCAGTTTAGCATATGATTCCGAGCAGTACTTC.